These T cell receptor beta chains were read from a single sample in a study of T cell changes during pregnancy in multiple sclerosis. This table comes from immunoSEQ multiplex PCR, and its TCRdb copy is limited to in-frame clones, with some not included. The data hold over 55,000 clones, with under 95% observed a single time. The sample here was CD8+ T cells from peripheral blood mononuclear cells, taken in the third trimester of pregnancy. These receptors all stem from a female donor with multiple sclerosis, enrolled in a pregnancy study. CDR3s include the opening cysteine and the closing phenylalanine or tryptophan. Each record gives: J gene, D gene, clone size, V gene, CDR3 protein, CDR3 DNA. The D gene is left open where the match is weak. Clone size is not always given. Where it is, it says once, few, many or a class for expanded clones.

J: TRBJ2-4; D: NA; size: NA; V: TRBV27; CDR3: CASSPRQIPPKNIQYF; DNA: TGTGCCAGCAGTCCCAGACAGATACCTCCAAAAAACATTCAGTACTTC
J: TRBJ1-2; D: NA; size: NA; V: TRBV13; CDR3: CASSPGEGYTF; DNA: TGTGCCAGCAGCCCCGGGGAGGGCTACACCTTC
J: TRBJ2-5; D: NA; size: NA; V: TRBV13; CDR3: CASSLAALGDKETQYF; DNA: TGTGCCAGCAGCTTAGCAGCGTTAGGGGACAAAGAGACCCAGTACTTC
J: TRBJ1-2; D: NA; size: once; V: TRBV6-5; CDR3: CASSYSDPSDTSGYTF; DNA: TGTGCCAGCAGTTACTCTGACCCCTCGGACACAAGTGGCTACACCTTC
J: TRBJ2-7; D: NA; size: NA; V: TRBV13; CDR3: CASSLRGGYEQYF; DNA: TGTGCCAGCAGCTTAAGAGGGGGCTACGAGCAGTACTTC
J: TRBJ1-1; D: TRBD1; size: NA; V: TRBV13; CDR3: CASSPATGMNTEAFF; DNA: TGTGCCAGCAGCCCTGCGACAGGGATGAACACTGAAGCTTTCTTT
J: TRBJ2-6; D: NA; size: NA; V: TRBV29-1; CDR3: CSVEVRLPGANVLTF; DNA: TGCAGCGTTGAAGTTCGGTTACCTGGGGCCAACGTCCTGACTTTC
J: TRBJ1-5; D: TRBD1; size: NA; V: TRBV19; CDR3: CASTRQGAGQPQHF; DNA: TGTGCCAGTACCCGACAGGGGGCAGGTCAGCCCCAGCATTTT
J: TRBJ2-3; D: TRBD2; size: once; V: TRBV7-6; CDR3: CASSLTPSGRVSTDTQYF; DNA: TGTGCCAGCAGCTTAACCCCTAGCGGGAGGGTTAGCACAGATACGCAGTATTTT
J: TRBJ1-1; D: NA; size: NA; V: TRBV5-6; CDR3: CASSSWPNTEAFF; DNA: TGTGCCAGCAGCTCCTGGCCGAACACTGAAGCTTTCTTT
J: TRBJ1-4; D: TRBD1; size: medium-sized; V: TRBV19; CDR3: CASSPRDRVEEKLFF; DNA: TGTGCCAGTAGTCCTCGGGACAGGGTCGAAGAAAAACTGTTTTTT
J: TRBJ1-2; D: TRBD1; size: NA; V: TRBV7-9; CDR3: CASSPTGLGSDDGYTF; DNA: TGTGCCAGCAGCCCGACAGGGCTCGGCTCGGATGATGGCTACACCTTC
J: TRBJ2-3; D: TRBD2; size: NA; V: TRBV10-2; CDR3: CASSELPSFSGSSDTQYF; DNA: TGCGCCAGCAGTGAGTTACCGAGTTTTAGCGGGAGCTCAGATACGCAGTATTTT
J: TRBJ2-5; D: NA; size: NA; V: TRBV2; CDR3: CASSDAGLGETQYF; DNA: TGTGCCAGCAGTGACGCGGGATTAGGGGAGACCCAGTACTTC
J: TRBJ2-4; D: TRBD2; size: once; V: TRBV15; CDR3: CATSRDGSSGRWNIQYF; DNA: TGTGCCACCAGCAGAGACGGAAGTAGCGGGAGATGGAACATTCAGTACTTC
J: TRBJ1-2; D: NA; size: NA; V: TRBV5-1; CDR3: CASSFWGASYGYTF; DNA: TGCGCCAGCAGCTTCTGGGGCGCAAGCTATGGCTACACCTTC
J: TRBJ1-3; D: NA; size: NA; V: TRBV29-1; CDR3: CSVEDFESSGNTIYF; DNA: TGCAGCGTTGAAGATTTCGAGAGCTCTGGAAACACCATATATTTT